A selection of T cell receptor beta chains follows, all from one sample in a study of blood T cell repertoires in COVID-19. Clones were read by immunoSEQ multiplex PCR, and TCRdb kept only the in-frame ones, dropping some. The sample carries 300,000 to 350,000 clones, approximately 91% recorded once. The material sequenced was PBMCs or T cells enriched from blood (not recorded which). The receptors come from a woman aged 25 to 39 who had been exposed to COVID-19. Each CDR3 is given with its conserved first and last residue. D genes are given only for firm matches.

>TRBV7-2|TRBD1|13|TRBJ1-2
CASSFQGAGGYTF
>TRBV20-1|.|12|TRBJ2-1
CSASGEVVEQFF
>TRBV27|.|14|TRBJ1-1
CASSLFRGGTEAFF
>TRBV12-1|.|15|TRBJ2-2
CASSPKRVGTGELFF
>TRBV5-4|.|13|TRBJ2-5
CASSLSQAETQYF
>TRBV19|.|18|TRBJ1-2
CASSINWPGVRTNYGYTF
>TRBV5-1|.|14|TRBJ1-1
CASSLVGGRGEAFF
>TRBV27|TRBD2|15|TRBJ2-7
CASSLGAGGTYEQYF
>TRBV15|.|16|TRBJ1-3
CATSRRMERPGNTIYF
>TRBV2|TRBD1|16|TRBJ2-4
CASRGQGLLAKNIQYF
>TRBV5-1|.|15|TRBJ1-1
CASSLEGPGETEAFF
>TRBV9|.|15|TRBJ1-2
CASSAKPTGIRGYTF
>TRBV7-9|.|14|TRBJ2-7
CASIDTLGDYEQYF
>TRBV7-8|.|14|TRBJ2-7
CASRATRRGRGLYF
>TRBV5-5|.|17|TRBJ2-5
CASSLEIGGDSQETQYF
>TRBV10-3|.|13|TRBJ1-1
CATARRADTEAFF
>TRBV6-6|TRBD1|16|TRBJ2-2
CASSYVGQGITGELFF
>TRBV21-1|.|18|TRBJ1-3
CASSKAPPWRLAGNTIYF
>TRBV6-5|.|13|TRBJ1-2
CASSQHRVLGYTF
>TRBV19|TRBD1|16|TRBJ1-1
CASSTRPDRASTEAFF
>TRBV24-1|TRBD2|16|TRBJ2-1
CATSDLGRGSYNEQFF
>TRBV13|.|16|TRBJ1-1
CASSSGWEERNTEAFF
>TRBV9|.|14|TRBJ2-3
CASSVVAGTDTQYF
>TRBV7-6|.|15|TRBJ1-1
CASSPSVRMNTEAFF
>TRBV4-1|.|15|TRBJ1-5
CASSQGPLSNQPQHF
>TRBV3-1/TRBV3-2|.|19|TRBJ2-2
CASIARQDPAPSNTGELFF
>TRBV6-5|.|13|TRBJ1-2
CATKGVTRRVSTF
>TRBV7-8|TRBD1|14|TRBJ2-7
CASSPGQGAYEQYF
>TRBV19|.|13|TRBJ1-1
CASSQQRGTEAFF
>TRBV7-3|.|14|TRBJ1-6
CASSLGQRNSPLHF
>TRBV5-1|TRBD2|16|TRBJ2-7
CASSLETSGGPYEQYF
>TRBV11-1|TRBD1|14|TRBJ2-7
CASRGTGPPYEQYF
>TRBV6-4|.|14|TRBJ2-1
CASGLSSSYNEQFF
>TRBV2|TRBD1|15|TRBJ2-2
CASSADRGRTGELFF
>TRBV19|.|17|TRBJ2-5
CASSPFRENGLRRGQYF
>TRBV19|.|15|TRBJ1-5
CASSTGERSNQPQHF
>TRBV5-1|TRBD1|15|TRBJ1-5
CASSLDGDRAQPQHF
>TRBV7-3|TRBD1|15|TRBJ1-6
CASSFLGQGNSPLHF
>TRBV24-1|.|12|TRBJ2-7
CATISERCEQYF
>TRBV24-1|TRBD1|16|TRBJ1-5
CATSGTQGSTDQPQHF